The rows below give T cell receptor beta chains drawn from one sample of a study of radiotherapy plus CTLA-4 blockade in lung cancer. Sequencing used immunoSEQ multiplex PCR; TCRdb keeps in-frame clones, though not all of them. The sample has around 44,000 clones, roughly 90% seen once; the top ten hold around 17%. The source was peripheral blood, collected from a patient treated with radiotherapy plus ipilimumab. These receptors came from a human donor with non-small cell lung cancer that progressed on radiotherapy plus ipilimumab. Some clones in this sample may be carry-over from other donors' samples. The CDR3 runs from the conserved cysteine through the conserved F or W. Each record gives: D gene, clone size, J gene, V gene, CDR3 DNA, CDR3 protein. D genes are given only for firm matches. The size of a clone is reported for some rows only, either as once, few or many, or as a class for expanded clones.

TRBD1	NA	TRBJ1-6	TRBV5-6	TGTGCCAGCAGCTCGGGACAGATATATAATTCACCCCTCCACTTT	CASSSGQIYNSPLHF
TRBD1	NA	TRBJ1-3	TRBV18	TGTGCCAGCTCACCACCCAGGGGGGTCCCTGGAAACACCATATATTTT	CASSPPRGVPGNTIYF
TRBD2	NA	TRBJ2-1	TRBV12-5	TGTGCTAGTGGTTTGGTATGGGAGGGCGACAATGAGCAGTTCTTC	CASGLVWEGDNEQFF
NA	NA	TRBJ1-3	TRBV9	TGTGCCAGCAGCGGCGCCACCATATATTTT	CASSGATIYF
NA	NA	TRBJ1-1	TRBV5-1	TGCGCCAGCAGCTTGATGACTTCGAACACTGAAGCTTTCTTT	CASSLMTSNTEAFF
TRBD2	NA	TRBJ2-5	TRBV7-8	TGTGCCAGCAGCCCCGGACTAGCGGGAGCCATCCAAGAGACCCAGTACTTC	CASSPGLAGAIQETQYF
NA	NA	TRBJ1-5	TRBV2	TGTGCCAGCAGTGAAATGGGCCCAGCCAATCAGCCCCAGCATTTT	CASSEMGPANQPQHF
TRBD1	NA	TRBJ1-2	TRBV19	TGTGCCAGTAGTACGGGGGACAGGGGAGTCTATGGCTACACCTTC	CASSTGDRGVYGYTF
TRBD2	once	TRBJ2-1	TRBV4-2	TGTGCCAGCAGCCATACTAGCGGGGGGGCCTCCTACAATGAGCAGTTCTTC	CASSHTSGGASYNEQFF
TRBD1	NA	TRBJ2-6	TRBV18	TGTGCCAGCTCACCAACAGGGGGCGCATATGGGGCCAACGTCCTGACTTTC	CASSPTGGAYGANVLTF
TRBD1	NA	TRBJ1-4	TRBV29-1	TGCAGCGTCGGACAGGGGAATGAAAAACTGTTTTTT	CSVGQGNEKLFF
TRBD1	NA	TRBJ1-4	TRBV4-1	TGCGCCAGCAGCCAAGAGAGGCCCTTGACAGGGGATAATGAAAAACTGTTTTTT	CASSQERPLTGDNEKLFF
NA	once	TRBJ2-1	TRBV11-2	TGTGCCAGCAGCTTCGATTTCACTAGGGACAATGAGCAGTTCTTC	CASSFDFTRDNEQFF
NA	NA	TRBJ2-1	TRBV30	TGTGCCTGGAGTGTAGGGGTGGGCTCCCGGAATGAGCAGTTCTTC	CAWSVGVGSRNEQFF
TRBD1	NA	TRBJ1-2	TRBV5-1	TGCGCCAGCAGCCTACAGGGGGCCCAGCCATCCTATGGCTACACCTTC	CASSLQGAQPSYGYTF
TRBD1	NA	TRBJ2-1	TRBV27	TGTGCCAGCAGTTTCCTTACCGGGACAGACAATTACAATGAGCAGTTCTTC	CASSFLTGTDNYNEQFF
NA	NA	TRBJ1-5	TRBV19	TGTGCCAGTAGTATAAATCTACGGGGATTCAATCAGCCCCAGCATTTT	CASSINLRGFNQPQHF
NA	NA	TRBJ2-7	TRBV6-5	TGTGCCAGCAGCCCACAGGGTACCCTCGAGCAGTACTTC	CASSPQGTLEQYF
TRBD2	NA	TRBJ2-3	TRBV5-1	TGCGCCAGCAGCTTCATGCGGGAGGGCCGCGATACGCAGTATTTT	CASSFMREGRDTQYF
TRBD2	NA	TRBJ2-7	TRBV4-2	TGTGCCAGCAGCCATGGAGCGGGACTAGGGGAGCAGTACTTC	CASSHGAGLGEQYF
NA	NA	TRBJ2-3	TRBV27	TGTGCCAGCAGTTTATTTCGGGGCACAGATACGCAGTATTTT	CASSLFRGTDTQYF
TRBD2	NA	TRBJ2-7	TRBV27	TGTGCCAGCAGTTCCATACTAGCGGGAGGGTACGAGCAGTACTTC	CASSSILAGGYEQYF
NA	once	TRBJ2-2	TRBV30	TGTGCCTGGAGTGTACGGACACTAAACACCGGGGAGCTGTTTTTT	CAWSVRTLNTGELFF
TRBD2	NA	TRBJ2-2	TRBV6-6	TGTGCCAGCAGCCTACAGCGCGGGGAGGGCGCCGGGGAGCTGTTTTTT	CASSLQRGEGAGELFF
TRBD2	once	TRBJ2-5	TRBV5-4	TGTGCCAGCAGCTTACGGGGGGTCCTGGGGGAGACCCAGTACTTC	CASSLRGVLGETQYF
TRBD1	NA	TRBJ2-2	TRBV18	TGTGCCAGCTCACCAAATTTAATGTCAGGGGGCACGAACACCGGGGAGCTGTTTTTT	CASSPNLMSGGTNTGELFF
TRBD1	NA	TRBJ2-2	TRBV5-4	TGTGCCAGCAGCTCGACCGGGACAGTCAACACCGGGGAGCTGTTTTTT	CASSSTGTVNTGELFF
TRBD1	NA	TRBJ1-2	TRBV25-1	TGTGCCAGCAAGTGGGGGACAGTCGGCTACACCTTC	CASKWGTVGYTF
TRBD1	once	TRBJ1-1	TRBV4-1	TGCGCCAGCAGCCTCAAAAACCAAGGACAGGGTTCGGCTTTCTTT	CASSLKNQGQGSAFF
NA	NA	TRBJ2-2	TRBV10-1	TGCGCCAGCAGTGCAACCGGGGAGCTGTTTTTT	CASSATGELFF
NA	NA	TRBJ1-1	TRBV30	TGTGCCGGACACAGGGTGGCTGAAGCTTTCTTT	CAGHRVAEAFF
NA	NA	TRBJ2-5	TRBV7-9	TGTGCCAGCGAGGGTCGGACCCAGTACTTC	CASEGRTQYF
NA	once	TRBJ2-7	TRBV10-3	TGTGCCATCAGTGATGGGGCCCCCAACGAGCAGTACTTC	CAISDGAPNEQYF
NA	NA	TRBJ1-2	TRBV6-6	TGTGCCAGCAGTGCGGGGGTTTACTATGGCTACACCTTC	CASSAGVYYGYTF
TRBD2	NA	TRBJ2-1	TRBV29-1	TGCAGCGCCCTCCACCGGACTAGCGGGGACAATGAGCAGTTCTTC	CSALHRTSGDNEQFF
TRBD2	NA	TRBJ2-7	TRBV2	TGTGCCAGCAAAAAAGGACTAGCGGACTACGAGCAGTACTTC	CASKKGLADYEQYF
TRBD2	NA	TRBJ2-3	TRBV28	TGTGCCAGCTTTACTAGCGCAGATACGCAGTATTTT	CASFTSADTQYF
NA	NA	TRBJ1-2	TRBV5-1	TGCGCCAGCAGCTACGACAGGATACGATACACCTTC	CASSYDRIRYTF
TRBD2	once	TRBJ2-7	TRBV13	TGTGCCAGCAGCCCCCGCGGGGAGGGCCTTCGCTACGAGCAGTACTTC	CASSPRGEGLRYEQYF
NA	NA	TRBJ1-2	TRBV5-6	TGTGCCAGCAGCTTGGTCGGGAACAACTATGGCTACACCTTC	CASSLVGNNYGYTF
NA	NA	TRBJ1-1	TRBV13	TGTGCCAGCAGCTTTCCCGGAGGGAACACTGAAGCTTTCTTT	CASSFPGGNTEAFF
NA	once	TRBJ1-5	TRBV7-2	TGTGCCAGCAGCTTAGAGATGAGCGTTAATCAGCCCCAGCATTTT	CASSLEMSVNQPQHF
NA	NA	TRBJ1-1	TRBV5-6	TGTGCCGGCCTGGCCAGGGCGAACACTGAAGCTTTCTTT	CAGLARANTEAFF
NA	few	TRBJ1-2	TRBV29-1	TGCAGCGTGGGTGCGGACTATGGCTACACCTTC	CSVGADYGYTF
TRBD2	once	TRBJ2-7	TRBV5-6	TGTGCCAGCAGCTTGGTGGGCGGGAGGGTCTACGAGCAGTACTTC	CASSLVGGRVYEQYF
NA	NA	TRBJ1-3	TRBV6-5	TGTGCCAGCAGGCCCAGGGCGGCTGGAAACACCATATATTTT	CASRPRAAGNTIYF
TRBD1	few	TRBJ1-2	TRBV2	TGTGCCAGCATCACGACAGGGAGCGGCTACACCTTC	CASITTGSGYTF
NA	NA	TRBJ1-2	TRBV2	TGTGCCAGCAGCGGCCGAGGGGGCTACACCTTC	CASSGRGGYTF
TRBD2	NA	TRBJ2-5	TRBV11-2	TGTGCCAGCAGCCTAATTAGCGGGAGGGCCCAAGAGACCCAGTACTTC	CASSLISGRAQETQYF
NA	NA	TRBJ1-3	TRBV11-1	TGTGCCAGCAGCTTATGGTCCGGTTTGGGAAACACCATATATTTT	CASSLWSGLGNTIYF
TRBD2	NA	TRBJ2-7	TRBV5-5	TGTGCCAGCAGCTTGGAGGGTAGCGGGACCTACTACGAGCAGTACTTC	CASSLEGSGTYYEQYF
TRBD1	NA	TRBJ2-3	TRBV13	TGTGCCAGCAGCTTAGTCGGACAGGCCAATACGCAGTATTTT	CASSLVGQANTQYF
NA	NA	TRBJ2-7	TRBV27	TGTGCCAGCAGTTTAGACAGGAACACCTACGAGCAGTACTTC	CASSLDRNTYEQYF
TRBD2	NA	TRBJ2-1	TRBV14	TGTGCCAGCAGCCAAGCCTTAGGACTAGCGGGAGGACAGGGGAAGTTCTTC	CASSQALGLAGGQGKFF
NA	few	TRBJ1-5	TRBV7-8	TGTGCCAGCAGCCCAGACACCGGGACACACCAGCCCCAGCATTTT	CASSPDTGTHQPQHF